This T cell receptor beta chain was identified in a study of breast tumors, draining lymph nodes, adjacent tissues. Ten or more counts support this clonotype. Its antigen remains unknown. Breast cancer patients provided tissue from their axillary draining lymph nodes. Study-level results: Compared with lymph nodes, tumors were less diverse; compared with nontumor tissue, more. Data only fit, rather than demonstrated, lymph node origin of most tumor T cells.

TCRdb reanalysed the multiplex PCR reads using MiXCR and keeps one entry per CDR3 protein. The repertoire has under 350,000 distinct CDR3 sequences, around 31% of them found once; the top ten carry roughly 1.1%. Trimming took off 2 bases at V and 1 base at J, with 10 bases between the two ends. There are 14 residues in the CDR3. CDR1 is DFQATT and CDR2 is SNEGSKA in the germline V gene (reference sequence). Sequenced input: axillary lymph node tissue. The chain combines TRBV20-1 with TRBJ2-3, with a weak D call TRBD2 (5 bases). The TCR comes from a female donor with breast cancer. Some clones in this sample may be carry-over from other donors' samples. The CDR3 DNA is TGCAGTGCTAGACCGGGATGGGGCACAGATACGCAGTATTTT. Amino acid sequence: CSARPGWGTDTQYF.